This T cell receptor (beta chain) was documented in a study of blood T cell repertoires in COVID-19. Overall study context: Acute-phase and convalescent COVID-19 samples originated in the United States, Italy and Spain. The analysed material was cDNA or gDNA that came from T cells, B-cell-depleted T cells, or PBMCs.

The length of the CDR3 is 16 residues. Germline CDR1 LGHNA, CDR2 YNFKEQ. With 5 bases removed from V and 3 bases from J, the gap between germline ends came to 19 bases. Original data processing: Reference gene primer amplification gave estimated nucleated cell counts. The repertoire was sequenced with immunoSEQ multiplex PCR; TCRdb's copy has only in-frame clones and lacks some. That table is the source of V, J and clone size, and D and trimming were worked out from the DNA. This table holds over 100,000 clones, roughly four fifths found once. The receptor was isolated from a woman aged 55-70 years with acute or convalescent COVID-19. The specimen was peripheral blood. This chain uses TRBV4-2 with TRBJ2-5, with a weak D call TRBD2 (6 bases). The CDR3 loop is CASSFGGTGAKETQYF. The CDR3 DNA reads as TGTGCCAGCAGCTTCGGGGGAACTGGGGCTAAAGAGACCCAGTACTTC.